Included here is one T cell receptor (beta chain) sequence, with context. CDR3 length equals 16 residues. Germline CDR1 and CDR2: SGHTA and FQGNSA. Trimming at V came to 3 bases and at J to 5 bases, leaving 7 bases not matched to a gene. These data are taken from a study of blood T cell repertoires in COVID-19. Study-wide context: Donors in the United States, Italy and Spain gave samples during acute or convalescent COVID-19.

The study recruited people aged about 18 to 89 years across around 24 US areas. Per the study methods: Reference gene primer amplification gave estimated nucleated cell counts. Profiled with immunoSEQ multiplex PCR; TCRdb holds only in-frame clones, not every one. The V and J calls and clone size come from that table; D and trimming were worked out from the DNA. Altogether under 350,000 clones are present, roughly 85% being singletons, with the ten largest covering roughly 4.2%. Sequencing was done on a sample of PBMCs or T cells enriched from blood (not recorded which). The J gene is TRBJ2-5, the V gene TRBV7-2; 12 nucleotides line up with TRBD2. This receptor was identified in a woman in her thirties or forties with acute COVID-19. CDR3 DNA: TGTGCCAGCAGCTTTGCTAGCGGGAGGGCCGGGGAGACCCAGTACTTC. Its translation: CASSFASGRAGETQYF.